This TCR beta chain stems from a study of cytomegalovirus exposure and HLA in healthy donors. General study results and limits: In a later analysis, HLA-C alleles had the fewest associated TCRs, DRB1 alleles the most. As was reported, the classifier diagnosed cytomegalovirus status with high specificity and sensitivity. Most TCR sequences were rare, but some public TCRs occurred in many donors. Presence/absence analysis assumed near-uniform sequencing depth across donors.

The study ran its PCR with 60 Vbeta and 13 Jbeta primers. Sequenced by immunoSEQ multiplex PCR; TCRdb stores in-frame clones only, minus some. The sample contains more than 95,000 clones, more than 65% of which appear only once. Of note for this clone: Its antigen is currently unknown.

Sequenced sample: PBMCs. This TCR derives from a woman aged 40 to 49 in good health and CMV-seropositive.

CDR3: CASSFDRVETQYF. The CDR3, as DNA: TGTGCCAGCAGCTTTGACAGGGTCGAGACCCAGTACTTC. This chain links TRBV14 with TRBJ2-5; TRBD1 matches at 7 bases. The germline V gene encodes CDR1 SGHDN and CDR2 FVKESK. The CDR3 covers 13 residues. V shed 5 bases and J 5 bases; nucleotides not matched to a gene: 5.